The 30 T cell receptor beta chains in this list originate from one sample, sequenced in a study of regulatory T cells in long-lasting Graves disease. Construction of the TCR beta libraries employed iRepertoire HTBI primers in conjunction with Arm-PCR of CDR3 regions. MiXCR, applied by TCRdb to the multiplex PCR reads, yields one record per CDR3 protein. This table has around 480,000 distinct CDR3 sequences, roughly 17% appearing once. Stated time point: newly diagnosed GD, antithyroid drugs for less than 3 months. PBMCs provided the RNA from which the TCR library was made. The same data also contributed to another study, on T cells in Graves' hyperthyroidism and ophthalmopathy.

This specimen was peripheral blood mononuclear cells (PBMCs), taken at new diagnosis, from a patient treated with antithyroid drugs. The source is a man aged 35-49 years with Graves disease.

This clonotype appeared many times. CDR3 loop: CASYGQGPYEQYF. In DNA, the CDR3 is TGTGCCAGCTACGGACAGGGACCCTACGAGCAGTACTTC. The rearrangement links TRBV28 to TRBJ2-7; 8 nucleotides line up with TRBD1. The trim removed 8 bases at V and 2 bases at J, leaving 5 bases unmatched. Germline V gene sequence: CDR1 MDHEN, CDR2 SYDVKM. The CDR3 has 13 amino acids.

There are many counts of this clonotype. V and J are TRBV11-2 and TRBJ2-7; 7 nucleotides align to TRBD1. This CDR3 has 12 residues. Germline assignment: CDR1 SGHAT and CDR2 FQNNGV. J was trimmed by 5 bases and V by 5 bases; bases with no gene match: 3. CDR3 in DNA: TGTGCCAGCAGCGATGACAGGGACGAGCAGTACTTC. It codes for CASSDDRDEQYF.

V gene TRBV4-1 combines with J gene TRBJ1-1; TRBD1 matches 8 bases. With V trimmed by 4 bases and J by 1 base, 14 bases remained unmatched. The CDR3 runs 18 residues. Per the germline V gene, CDR1 is MGHRA and CDR2 is YSYEKL. In DNA, the CDR3 is TGCGCCAGCAGCCGAACCGGGACAGGATTACTGGGGAACACTGAAGCTTTCTTT. Protein product: CASSRTGTGLLGNTEAFF.

On this clonotype itself: This may stem from a read error, because a much larger clone lies one nucleotide away. V usage is TRBV6-2 or TRBV6-3 and J usage is TRBJ2-3, with a tentative D call TRBD1 (5 bases). V lost 2 bases, J lost 4 bases, and 10 bases lay in between. Germline lookup yields CDR1 MNHEY and CDR2 SVGEGT. The CDR3 totals 14 residues. CDR3 sequence: CASSYQGVADTQYF. DNA of the CDR3: TGTGCCAGCAGTTACCAAGGGGTGGCAGATACGCAGTATTTT.

There are many counts of this clonotype. This chain uses TRBV7-8 with TRBJ1-4; 8 bases are shared with TRBD1. The CDR3 length is 14 residues. CDR1 and CDR2 from the germline V gene are SGHVS and FQNEAQ. V was pared by 5 bases and J by 8 bases, with 7 bases of the junction left unmatched. The CDR3 reads CASSAGQGLEKLFF. CDR3 nucleotides: TGTGCCAGCAGCGCCGGACAGGGCTTAGAAAAACTGTTTTTT.

Ten or more counts support this clonotype. This sequence joins TRBV28 and TRBJ2-7; either TRBD1 or TRBD2 may fit D (6 bases each). Trimming left V 5 bases short and J 4 bases short, with 15 bases between. The CDR3 is 14 residues long. CDR1 MDHEN and CDR2 SYDVKM come from the germline V gene. CDR3 sequence: CASSPSGGRYEQYF. The CDR3, as DNA: TGTGCCAGCAGTCCCTCCGGGGGCCGGTACGAGCAGTACTTC.

This clonotype was observed many times. This sequence joins TRBV7-3 and TRBJ2-1; D may be TRBD1 or TRBD2 (5 bases each). The CDR3 runs 16 residues. Germline values: CDR1 SGHTA, CDR2 FQGTGA. Trimming took 2 bases from V and 0 from J, leaving 11 bases between them. The CDR3 DNA reads TGTGCCAGCAGCTTACGACCCGGGACCTCCTACAATGAGCAGTTCTTC. It specifies CASSLRPGTSYNEQFF.

This chain links TRBV29-1 with TRBJ2-7, with D uncertain. CDR3 length: 13 amino acids. Trimming removed 0 bases at V and 1 base at J, with 7 bases between. Germline CDR1 reads SQVTM; CDR2 reads ANQGSEA. The CDR3 loop is CSVEDGKSYEQYF. The CDR3 bases are TGCAGCGTTGAAGATGGGAAGTCCTACGAGCAGTACTTC.

Ten or more counts support this clonotype. The rearrangement links TRBV11-2 to TRBJ1-1; D gene ambiguous. Trimming pared 2 bases from V and 3 bases from J, leaving 7 bases between. CDR1 and CDR2 from the germline V gene are SGHAT and FQNNGV. CDR3 length equals 13 residues. The CDR3 is CASSLRRYTEAFF. Here the CDR3 DNA reads TGTGCCAGCAGCTTACGACGGTACACTGAAGCTTTCTTT.

This clonotype has just a few counts. This chain connects TRBV7-9 to TRBJ1-2, with 10 bases lining up with TRBD1. Germline V gene data show CDR1 as SEHNR and CDR2 as FQNEAQ (reference sequence). The CDR3 spans 14 residues. With 5 bases clipped from V and 7 bases from J, the junction kept 7 bases outside the gene matches. CDR3 in amino acids: CASSPPTGGLGYTF. CDR3 coding DNA: TGTGCCAGCAGCCCCCCGACAGGGGGCCTTGGCTACACCTTC.

This clonotype was counted at least ten times. CDR3 nucleotides: TGCAGCGGAACCGGGACTAGCGGGAGCGGGATGGCCGGGGAGCTGTTTTTT. Translating gives CSGTGTSGSGMAGELFF. The chain recombines TRBV29-1 with TRBJ2-2, with 14 bases lining up with TRBD2. Germline V CDR1 and CDR2: SQVTM, ANQGSEA. The ends lost 7 bases at V and 6 bases at J; junction bases unmatched: 13. The CDR3 has 17 residues.

This clonotype was recorded many times. The rearrangement links TRBV10-2 to TRBJ2-7; 7 positions match TRBD1. Germline CDR1 reads WSHSY; CDR2 reads SAAADI. The CDR3 consists of 14 residues. Trimming removed 7 bases from V and 6 bases from J; junction bases left unmatched: 12. CDR3 bases: TGCGCCAGCACCGAACCGGGACAGCCCTTCGAGCAGTACTTC. This sequence encodes CASTEPGQPFEQYF.

In the case of this clonotype: It differs at one base from a far larger clone, so likely a read error. The rearrangement links TRBV28 to TRBJ2-5, with 8 bases aligning to TRBD2. Germline CDR1 is MDHEN and CDR2 is SYDVKM. V shed 7 bases, J shed 11 bases, and the junction held 18 bases outside the gene matches. The CDR3 extends over 15 amino acids. CDR3 DNA: TGTGCCAGCACCCGTGGGTTTGGCGGGGGGAATGAGCAGTACTTC. Its protein is CASTRGFGGGNEQYF.

V is TRBV18 and J is TRBJ2-1; possible D gene TRBD1, 8 bases. The CDR3 sequence is 14 residues long. CDR1 KGHSH and CDR2 LQKENI come from the germline V gene. The V end lost 5 bases, the J end lost 6 bases, and 14 bases lay between the germline ends. CDR3 loop: CASSTQGGANEQFF. The CDR3 DNA follows: TGTGCCAGCTCAACACAGGGGGGGGCCAATGAGCAGTTCTTC. Complete variable domain (other parts from reference TRBV18 and TRBJ2-1): NAGVMQNPRHLVRRRGQEARLRCSPMKGHSHVYWYRQLPEEGLKFMVYLQKENIIDESGMPKERFSAEFPKEGPSILRIQQVVRGDSAAYFCASSTQGGANEQFFGPGTRLTVL.

This clonotype was recorded many times. The chain recombines TRBV30 with TRBJ2-1; D may correspond to TRBD1 or TRBD2 (5 bases each). Germline loops: CDR1 GTSNPN, CDR2 SVGIG (reference sequence). The ends were cut back, 8 bases at V and 6 bases at J, with 11 bases in the middle. The CDR3 loop spans 11 amino acids. For the CDR3, the DNA is TGTGCCCTTCTGAGGGGCAATGAGCAGTTCTTC. It is translated as CALLRGNEQFF.

This clonotype was counted ten times or more. The rearrangement uses TRBV20-1 and TRBJ2-1; D ambiguous. The V end was cut by 2 bases, the J end by 16 bases, with 18 bases between. Germline CDR1 is DFQATT and CDR2 is SNEGSKA (reference sequence). The length of the CDR3 is 12 residues. The CDR3 DNA reads TGCAGTGCTAGAAATCAGGCAAGGAGCTGTTTCTTC. It encodes CSARNQARSCFF.

This clonotype appeared many times. The chain links TRBV30 to TRBJ1-1, with D tentatively TRBD1 (5 bases). Germline CDR1 and CDR2: GTSNPN and SVGIG (reference sequence). Trimming cost V 3 bases and J 2 bases, with 7 bases left between them. The CDR3 consists of 12 residues. The CDR3 DNA reads as TGTGCCTGGAGAGGGGTCAACACTGAAGCTTTCTTT. This codes for CAWRGVNTEAFF.

The CDR3 loop is CASSQGQQGWETQYF. The DNA of the CDR3 is TGCGCCAGCAGCCAAGGGCAACAGGGGTGGGAGACCCAGTACTTC. This chain uses TRBV4-1 with TRBJ2-5, with 7 bases aligning to TRBD1. Germline CDR1 is MGHRA and CDR2 is YSYEKL. Losses at the gene ends were 1 base for V and 5 bases for J; bases not matched to a gene: 7. The CDR3 has 15 residues.

This clonotype was picked up a small number of times. J is TRBJ2-2 and V is TRBV11-1; 12 bases align to TRBD2. The CDR3 runs 15 residues. Germline V CDR1 and CDR2: SGHAT, FQDESV (reference sequence). J lost 8 bases, V lost 2 bases, and 3 bases had no gene match. The CDR3 nucleotides are TGTGCCAGCAGCTTACGACTAGCGGGAGAAGGGGAGCTGTTTTTT. This gives the protein CASSLRLAGEGELFF.

This clonotype was detected many times. V is TRBV29-1 and J is TRBJ2-1, with 7 bases fitting TRBD2. The V gene's germline CDR1 is SQVTM and CDR2 ANQGSEA. The V and J ends lost 3 bases and 7 bases, in that order; junction bases with no gene match: 6. There are 13 residues in the CDR3. CDR3 in DNA: TGCAGCGTTGAGGGCGGGAGTGAAAATGAGCAGTTCTTC. It yields the protein CSVEGGSENEQFF.

As to this clonotype: Given a much more abundant clone one base away, this may be a read error. In DNA form, the CDR3 reads TGTGCCAGCAGCCCTAGGGGAGAGTACAATGAGCAGTTCTTC. Translating gives CASSPRGEYNEQFF. The rearrangement joins TRBV9 to TRBJ2-1; either TRBD1 or TRBD2 may supply D (5 bases each). The CDR3 length is 14 residues. Germline values: CDR1 SGDLS, CDR2 YYNGEE. Trimming shortened V by 4 bases and J by 4 bases, and 12 bases separated the two germline ends.

Comment on this clonotype: This sequence is one base from a far larger clone and is likely a read error. The rearrangement links TRBV5-4 to TRBJ2-3; 7 bases map to TRBD1. With V trimmed by 4 bases and J by 0 bases, 2 bases remained unmatched. Per germline, CDR1 SGHNT and CDR2 YYREEE (reference sequence). The CDR3 sequence is 14 residues long. The DNA of the CDR3 is TGTGCCAGCAGCCAGACAGGGAGCACAGATACGCAGTATTTT. This encodes CASSQTGSTDTQYF.

This clonotype was observed at least ten times. This chain joins TRBV24-1 and TRBJ1-4; 10 nucleotides match TRBD1. The germline CDR1 and CDR2 sequences are KGHDR and SFDVKD. J gave up 1 base and V 5 bases, and 3 bases lay outside the gene matches. CDR3 length: 16 residues. The CDR3 loop is CATSGGQGETNEKLFF. The CDR3 DNA reads TGTGCCACCAGTGGCGGACAGGGGGAAACTAATGAAAAACTGTTTTTT.

With respect to this clonotype: A far larger clone is just one base off, so this is likely a read error. V and J are TRBV20-1 and TRBJ2-1, with a weak D call TRBD1 (5 bases). This CDR3 comprises 15 residues. Trimming shortened V by 0 bases and J by 10 bases, and 19 bases separated the two germline ends. CDR1 and CDR2 (germline): DFQATT, SNEGSKA (reference sequence). This chain's CDR3 is CSARDFRSGAYEQFF. In DNA, the CDR3 is TGCAGTGCTAGAGATTTCCGGTCTGGGGCCTACGAGCAGTTCTTC.

Details on this clonotype: Being one base from a much bigger clone, this may be a read error. Since the CDR3 does not end with the conserved phenylalanine or tryptophan, this likely comes from a read error. V usage is TRBV6-2 or TRBV6-3 and J usage is TRBJ2-5; weak D call: TRBD2 (6 bases). The V end was cut by 5 bases, the J end by 2 bases, with 9 bases between. The CDR3 extends over 13 amino acids. Per germline, CDR1 MNHEY and CDR2 SVGEGT. In nucleotides, the CDR3 is TGTGCCAGCAGTCTCGGGACTCAAGAGACCCAGTACCTC. Encoded protein: CASSLGTQETQYL.

This chain joins TRBV28 and TRBJ2-2, with 11 bases lining up with TRBD2. The CDR3 is 14 residues long. Losses at the gene ends were 10 bases for V and 3 bases for J; bases not matched to a gene: 4. Per the germline V gene, CDR1 is MDHEN and CDR2 is SYDVKM. CDR3 DNA: TGTGCCATAGGGACTAGCGGCTACACCGGGGAGCTGTTTTTT. Protein sequence: CAIGTSGYTGELFF.

This clonotype was seen once. This may stem from a read error, because a much larger clone lies one nucleotide away. V usage is TRBV27 and J usage is TRBJ2-5; 8 bases line up with TRBD2. The J call may be wrong; the DNA end is better matched by TRBJ2-1. Germline V gene lookup returns CDR1 MNHEY and CDR2 SMNVEV (reference sequence). The CDR3 sequence is 16 residues long. CDR3 loop: CASSSRTSRTYNEQFF. CDR3 sequence (DNA): TGTGCCAGCAGTTCTCGGACTAGCAGGACCTACAATGAGCAGTTCTTC.

The table lists this clonotype with a few counts. The chain links TRBV18 to TRBJ2-2, with D hard to call. The germline V gene has CDR1 KGHSH and CDR2 LQKENI. CDR3 size: 13 residues. The V end lost 1 base, the J end lost 6 bases, and 6 bases lay between the germline ends. CDR3 sequence: CASSPQGSGELFF. The CDR3 DNA follows: TGTGCCAGCTCACCACAGGGATCCGGGGAGCTGTTTTTT.

At least ten counts were recorded for this clonotype. The CDR3 DNA is TGTGCCTGGAAGACTAGCGGAGGATCGCGGGAGCAGTTCTTC. Its protein product is CAWKTSGGSREQFF. The gene calls are TRBV30 and TRBJ2-1, with 9 bases that match TRBD2. The CDR3 has 14 amino acids. V dropped 4 bases and J dropped 10; count of bases not matched to a gene: 11. The germline V gene encodes CDR1 GTSNPN and CDR2 SVGIG (reference sequence).

This clonotype was detected ten times or more. V usage is TRBV11-3 and J usage is TRBJ1-1; unclear D gene. Germline values: CDR1 SGHNT, CDR2 YENEEA. V lost 7 bases, J lost 1 base, and 10 bases lay in between. This CDR3 region has 13 residues. DNA of the CDR3: TGTGCCAGCACCCAGAGGAGGAACACTGAAGCTTTCTTT. The encoded protein is CASTQRRNTEAFF.